The 9 T cell receptor beta chains given below trace back to one sample, sequenced in a study of blood T cell repertoires in COVID-19 (dated by TCRdb to 2019 to 2021). Preparation of the library involved the immunoSEQ multiplex PCR assay. TCRdb mirrors the immuneACCESS table, restricted to in-frame sequences. Some clones are absent from its copies; in checked studies, under half trace to an unresolved V gene, and the reason for the others is unknown. This sample is represented by just over 650,000 clones; 85% to 90% of them were singletons. Over 0.2% of the sample is taken by the ten largest. The sequencing sample was made of peripheral blood. The receptors come from a woman in her late teens or twenties with acute or convalescent COVID-19.

This chain links TRBV4-2 with TRBJ1-5; TRBD1 aligns across 12 bases. This CDR3 contains 19 residues. With V trimmed by 1 base and J by 6 bases, 13 bases remained unmatched. CDR1 and CDR2 (germline): LGHNA, YNFKEQ. The CDR3 here is CASSQALTTGTGGLQPQHF. DNA for the CDR3: TGTGCCAGCAGCCAAGCCTTAACAACCGGGACAGGGGGCCTTCAGCCCCAGCATTTT.

This clone was seen only once. This chain connects TRBV2 to TRBJ1-3; D is ambiguous. The CDR3 has 13 amino acids. With 2 bases removed from V and 4 bases from J, the gap between germline ends came to 6 bases. The V gene's germline CDR1 is SNHLY and CDR2 FYNNEI. CDR3 DNA: TGTGCCAGCAGTGAAAGCAAGGGAAACACCATATATTTT. The encoded protein is CASSESKGNTIYF.

CDR3 coding DNA: TGTGCCAGCAGCGCCGGGGGAGAGGGTGCAACTAACTATGGCTACACCTTC. Its translation: CASSAGGEGATNYGYTF. This chain uses TRBV9 with TRBJ1-2, with D possibly matching TRBD1 (5 bases). Trimming left V 3 bases short and J 0 bases short, with 18 bases between. CDR1 SGDLS and CDR2 YYNGEE come from the germline V gene. The CDR3 runs to 17 residues.

The genes are TRBV11-2 and TRBJ1-6, with a tentative D call TRBD1 (5 bases). Trimming left V 5 bases short and J 14 bases short, with 10 bases between. The CDR3 spans 11 residues. From germline, CDR1 is SGHAT and CDR2 FQNNGV. The CDR3 coding sequence is TGTGCCAGCAGCACCGGGGGGACCCTCCACTTT. Translated: CASSTGGTLHF.

V is TRBV24-1 and J is TRBJ1-2; TRBD1 might be the D (6 bases). Germline loops: CDR1 KGHDR, CDR2 SFDVKD. V was cut by 2 bases and J by 8 bases, with 14 bases left in between. CDR3 length equals 14 residues. For the CDR3, the DNA is TGTGCCACCAGTGATTCTGGGGGGGGCAAGGGCTACACCTTC. Protein sequence: CATSDSGGGKGYTF.

The chain combines TRBV3-1 (or the pseudogene TRBV3-2) with TRBJ2-7; 12 bases are shared with TRBD2. J was trimmed by 5 bases and V by 4 bases; bases with no gene match: 3. The V gene's germline CDR1 is LGHDT and CDR2 YNNKEL (reference sequence). This CDR3 is 14 amino acids long. CDR3 sequence (DNA): TGTGCCAGCAGCCTACGACTAGCGGGGGACGAGCAGTACTTC. This sequence encodes CASSLRLAGDEQYF.

The chain recombines TRBV11-2 with TRBJ2-1, with a tentative D call TRBD2 (5 bases). The germline CDR1 and CDR2 sequences are SGHAT and FQNNGV. This CDR3 has 14 amino acids. V lost 3 bases, J lost 3 bases, and 9 bases lay in between. CDR3 protein: CASSLRGGYNEQFF. The CDR3 DNA follows: TGTGCCAGCAGCTTGCGAGGAGGCTACAATGAGCAGTTCTTC. Filled out from reference TRBV11-2 and TRBJ2-1, the complete variable domain reads EAGVAQSPRYKIIEKRQSVAFWCNPISGHATLYWYQQILGQGPKLLIQFQNNGVVDDSQLPKDRFSAERLKGVDSTLKIQPAKLEDSAVYLCASSLRGGYNEQFFGPGTRLTVL.

This chain uses TRBV18 with TRBJ2-3; the D is unclear. The CDR3 loop spans 15 amino acids. Germline CDR1 is KGHSH and CDR2 is LQKENI. V shed 3 bases and J shed 0 bases, with 10 bases lying between them. CDR3: CASSPPLSSTDTQYF. The CDR3 coding sequence is TGTGCCAGCTCACCCCCGTTATCTAGCACAGATACGCAGTATTTT.

J is TRBJ1-3 and V is TRBV5-1, with D uncertain. Germline CDR1 is SGHRS and CDR2 is YFSETQ. The CDR3 consists of 17 residues. Deletions cut 0 bases from V and 0 bases from J, with 13 bases between. The CDR3 spells CASSLARAGHSGNTIYF. The CDR3 DNA reads as TGCGCCAGCAGCTTGGCCCGCGCAGGTCACTCTGGAAACACCATATATTTT.